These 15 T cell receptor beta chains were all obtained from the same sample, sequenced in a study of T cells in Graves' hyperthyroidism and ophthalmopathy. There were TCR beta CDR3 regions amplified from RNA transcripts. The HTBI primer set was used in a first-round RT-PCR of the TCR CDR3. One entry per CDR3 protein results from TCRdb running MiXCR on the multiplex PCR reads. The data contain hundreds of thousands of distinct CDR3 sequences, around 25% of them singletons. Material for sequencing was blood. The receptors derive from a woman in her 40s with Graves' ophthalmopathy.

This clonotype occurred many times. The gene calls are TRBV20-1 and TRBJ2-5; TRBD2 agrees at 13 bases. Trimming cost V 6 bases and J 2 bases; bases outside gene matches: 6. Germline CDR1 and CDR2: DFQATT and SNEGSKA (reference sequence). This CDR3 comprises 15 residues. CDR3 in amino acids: CSATRLAGGQETQYF. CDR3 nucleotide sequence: TGCAGTGCAACTCGACTAGCGGGGGGACAAGAGACCCAGTACTTC.

CDR3 bases: TGTGCCAGCAGCCGCCCAGTAGGGAACACTGAAGCTTTCTTT. Its protein is CASSRPVGNTEAFF. V is TRBV12-3 or TRBV12-4 and J is TRBJ1-1; no clear D gene. V was clipped by 6 bases and J by 1 base, with 12 bases between them. CDR3 size: 14 residues.

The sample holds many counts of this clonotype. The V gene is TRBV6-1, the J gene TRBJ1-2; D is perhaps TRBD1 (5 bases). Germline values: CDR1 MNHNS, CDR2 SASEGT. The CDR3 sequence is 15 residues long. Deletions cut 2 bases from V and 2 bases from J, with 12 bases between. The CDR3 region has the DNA TGTGCCAGCAGTGAATCACAGGTGCTCAACTATGGCTACACCTTC. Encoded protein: CASSESQVLNYGYTF.

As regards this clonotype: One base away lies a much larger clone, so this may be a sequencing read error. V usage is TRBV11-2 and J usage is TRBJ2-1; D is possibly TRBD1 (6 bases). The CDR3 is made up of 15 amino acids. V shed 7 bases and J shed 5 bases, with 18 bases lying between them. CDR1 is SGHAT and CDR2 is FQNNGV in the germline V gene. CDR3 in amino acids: CASKRYRALDNEQFF. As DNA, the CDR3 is TGTGCCAGCAAGCGGTACAGGGCATTAGACAATGAGCAGTTCTTC.

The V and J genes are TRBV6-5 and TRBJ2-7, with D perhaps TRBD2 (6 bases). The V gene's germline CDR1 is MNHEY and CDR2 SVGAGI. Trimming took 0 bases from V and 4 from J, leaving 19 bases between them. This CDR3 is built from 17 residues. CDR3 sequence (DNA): TGTGCCAGCAGTTACTCGGTCGAGGGAGGAAGGACGTACGAGCAGTACTTC. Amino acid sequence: CASSYSVEGGRTYEQYF.

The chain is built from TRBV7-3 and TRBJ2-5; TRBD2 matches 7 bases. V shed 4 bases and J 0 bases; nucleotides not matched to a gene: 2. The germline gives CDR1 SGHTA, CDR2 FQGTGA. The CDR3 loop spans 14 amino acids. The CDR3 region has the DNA TGTGCCAGCAGCTGGGGGGGGTACCAAGAGACCCAGTACTTC. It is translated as CASSWGGYQETQYF.

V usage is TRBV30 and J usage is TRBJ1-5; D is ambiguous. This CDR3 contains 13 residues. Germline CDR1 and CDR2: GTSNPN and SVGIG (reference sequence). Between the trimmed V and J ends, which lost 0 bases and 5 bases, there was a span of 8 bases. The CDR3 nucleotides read TGTGCCTGGAGTGTTAACAGAGATCAGCCCCAGCATTTT. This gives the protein CAWSVNRDQPQHF.

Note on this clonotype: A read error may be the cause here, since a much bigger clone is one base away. In DNA form, the CDR3 reads TGTGCCAGCAGTTCACGGGTCGGGGTACGCAATCAGCCCCAGCATTTT. It specifies CASSSRVGVRNQPQHF. The chain couples TRBV28 to TRBJ1-5, with D hard to call. The germline CDR1 and CDR2 sequences are MDHEN and SYDVKM. The CDR3 totals 16 residues. Trimming shortened V by 4 bases and J by 2 bases, and 15 bases separated the two germline ends. Combining the CDR3 with reference TRBV28 and TRBJ1-5 gives the whole variable domain DVKVTQSSRYLVKRTGEKVFLECVQDMDHENMFWYRQDPGLGLRLIYFSYDVKMKEKGDIPEGYSVSREKKERFSLILESASTNQTSMYLCASSSRVGVRNQPQHFGDGTRLSIL.

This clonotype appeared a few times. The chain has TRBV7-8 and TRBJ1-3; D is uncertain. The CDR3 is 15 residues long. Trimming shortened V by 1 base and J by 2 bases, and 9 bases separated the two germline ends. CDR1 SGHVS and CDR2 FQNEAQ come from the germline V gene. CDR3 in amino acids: CASSLGVPPGNTIYF. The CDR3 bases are TGTGCCAGCAGCTTAGGGGTACCCCCTGGAAACACCATATATTTT.

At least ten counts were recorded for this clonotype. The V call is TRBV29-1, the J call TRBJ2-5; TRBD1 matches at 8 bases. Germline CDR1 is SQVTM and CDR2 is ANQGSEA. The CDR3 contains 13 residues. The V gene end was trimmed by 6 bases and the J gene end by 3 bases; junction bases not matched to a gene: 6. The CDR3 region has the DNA TGCAGCGTCCTCCGGACAGGGAAAGAGACCCAGTACTTC. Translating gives CSVLRTGKETQYF.

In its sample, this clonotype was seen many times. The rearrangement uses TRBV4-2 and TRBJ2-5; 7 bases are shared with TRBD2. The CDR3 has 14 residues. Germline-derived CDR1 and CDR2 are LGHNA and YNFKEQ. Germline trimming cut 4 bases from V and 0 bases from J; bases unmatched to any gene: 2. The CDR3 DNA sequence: TGTGCCAGCAGCCCGGGACTATACCAAGAGACCCAGTACTTC. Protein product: CASSPGLYQETQYF.

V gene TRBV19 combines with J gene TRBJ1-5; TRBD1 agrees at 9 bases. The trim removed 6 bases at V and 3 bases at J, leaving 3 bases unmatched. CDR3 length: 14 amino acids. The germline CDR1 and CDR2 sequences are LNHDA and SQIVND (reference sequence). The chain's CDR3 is CASRGTGINQPQHF. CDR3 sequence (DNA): TGTGCCAGTAGGGGGACAGGGATCAATCAGCCCCAGCATTTT.

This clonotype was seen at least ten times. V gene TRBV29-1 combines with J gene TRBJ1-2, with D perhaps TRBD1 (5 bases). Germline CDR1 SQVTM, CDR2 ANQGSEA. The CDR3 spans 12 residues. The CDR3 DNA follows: TGCATCGCCTCTGGGGGGGGCTATGGCTACACCTTC. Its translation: CIASGGGYGYTF.

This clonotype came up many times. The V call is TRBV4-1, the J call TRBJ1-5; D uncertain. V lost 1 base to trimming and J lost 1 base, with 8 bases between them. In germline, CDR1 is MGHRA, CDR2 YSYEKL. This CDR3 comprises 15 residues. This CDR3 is CASSQGIVSNQPQHF. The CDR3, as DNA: TGCGCCAGCAGCCAAGGTATAGTCAGCAATCAGCCCCAGCATTTT.

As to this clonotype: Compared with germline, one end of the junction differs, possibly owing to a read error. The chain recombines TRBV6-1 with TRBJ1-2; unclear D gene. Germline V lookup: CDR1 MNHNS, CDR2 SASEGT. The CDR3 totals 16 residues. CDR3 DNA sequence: TGTGCCAGCAGTGAATTCCCGGTAAGAACTGCCTATGGCTACATCTTC. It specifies CASSEFPVRTAYGYIF.